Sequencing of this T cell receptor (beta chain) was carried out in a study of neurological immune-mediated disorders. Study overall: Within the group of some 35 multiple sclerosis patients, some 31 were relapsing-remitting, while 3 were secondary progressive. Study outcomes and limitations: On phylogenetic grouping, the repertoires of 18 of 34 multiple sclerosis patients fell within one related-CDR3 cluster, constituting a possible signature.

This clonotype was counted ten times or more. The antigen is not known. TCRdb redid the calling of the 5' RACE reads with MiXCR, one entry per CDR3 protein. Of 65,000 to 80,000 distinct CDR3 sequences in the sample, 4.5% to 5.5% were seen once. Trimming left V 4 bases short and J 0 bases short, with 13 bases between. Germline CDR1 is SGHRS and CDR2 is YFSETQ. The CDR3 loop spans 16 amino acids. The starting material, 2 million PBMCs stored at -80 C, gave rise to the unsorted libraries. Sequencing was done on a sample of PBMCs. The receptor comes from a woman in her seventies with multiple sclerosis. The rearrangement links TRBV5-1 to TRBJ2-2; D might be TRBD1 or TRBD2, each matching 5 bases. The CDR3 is CASSHRDAANTGELFF. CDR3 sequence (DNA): TGCGCCAGCAGCCACCGGGACGCCGCGAACACCGGGGAGCTGTTTTTT.